Described below is a single T cell receptor beta chain sequence and its context. The antigen this receptor binds is unknown. Base qualities are not at hand, and no much larger clone is one base apart. This entry comes from a study of T cell changes during pregnancy in multiple sclerosis (dated by TCRdb to the late 2010s). For the study in its entirety: The study looked at changes in the T cell repertoire across pregnancy in women with multiple sclerosis.

V ends up 4 bases short and J 7 bases short, with an unmatched junction base count of 4. The CDR3 runs 14 amino acids, cysteine and phenylalanine included. Of all the DNA, just the CDR3 is kept, 42 bases in frame from base 1. From the germline V gene, CDR1 is SGHTA and CDR2 is FQGNSA. Receptor libraries were prepared by the immunoSEQ multiplex PCR assay. The immuneACCESS repertoire file appears here via TCRdb, limited to in-frame rearrangements. These files lack a portion of the clones; in checked studies, under half of the deficit traces to unresolved V genes, and the cause of the others is not known. This sample has over 40,000 clones in its table, and around 89% of those were observed once. More than 0.95% of the sample rests with the top ten.

The specimen was CD4+ T cells from peripheral blood mononuclear cells, collected in the second trimester of pregnancy. This clonotype originated in a female donor with multiple sclerosis, enrolled in a pregnancy study. The V and J segments used are TRBV7-2 and TRBJ2-1, with 10 bases matching TRBD2. The CDR3 reads CASSSSGRGNEQFF. The bases are TGTGCCAGCAGCTCGAGCGGGAGGGGAAATGAGCAGTTCTTC.